A single sample is the source of the 3 T cell receptor beta chains below, sequenced in a study of blood T cell repertoires in COVID-19. Produced via immunoSEQ multiplex PCR; TCRdb's table is partial and in-frame only. The sample holds tens of thousands of clones, about 85% seen once. Specimen: peripheral blood. The receptors stem from a human donor in a cohort sampled during active COVID-19.

This clone was detected once. The chain carries TRBV30 and TRBJ2-3, with 10 bases that match TRBD2. The CDR3 covers 17 residues. With 3 bases clipped from V and 4 bases from J, the junction kept 13 bases outside the gene matches. CDR1 is GTSNPN and CDR2 is SVGIG in the germline V gene (reference sequence). As DNA, the CDR3 is TGTGCCTGGAGCCACGAAATAGCGGGGGGTTGCGCAGATACGCAGTATTTT. This translates into CAWSHEIAGGCADTQYF. Looking up the rest from reference TRBV30 and TRBJ2-3 gives the full variable domain: SQTIHQWPATLVQPVGSPLSLECTVEGTSNPNLYWYRQAAGRGLQLLFYSVGIGQISSEVPQNLSASRPQDRQFILSSKKLLLSDSGFYLCAWSHEIAGGCADTQYFGPGTRLTVL.

This chain joins TRBV10-2 and TRBJ1-6, with 7 bases fitting TRBD1. With V trimmed by 8 bases and J by 7 bases, 5 bases remained unmatched. This CDR3 has 13 residues. Germline CDR1 and CDR2: WSHSY and SAAADI. CDR3 residues: CASGMTGNSPLHF. For the CDR3, the DNA is TGCGCCAGCGGGATGACAGGGAATTCACCCCTCCACTTT.

The chain has TRBV28 and TRBJ2-1; TRBD1 might be the D (5 bases). Germline lookup yields CDR1 MDHEN and CDR2 SYDVKM. This CDR3 spans 13 amino acids. V lost 2 bases to trimming and J lost 11 bases, with 13 bases between them. The CDR3 sequence: CASSLTGAMKQFF. As DNA, the CDR3 is TGTGCCAGCAGTTTAACAGGAGCGATGAAGCAGTTCTTC. Full variable domain (missing parts from reference TRBV28 and TRBJ2-1): DVKVTQSSRYLVKRTGEKVFLECVQDMDHENMFWYRQDPGLGLRLIYFSYDVKMKEKGDIPEGYSVSREKKERFSLILESASTNQTSMYLCASSLTGAMKQFFGPGTRLTVL.